This TCR beta chain comes out of a study of blood T cell repertoires in COVID-19. About the study: Italy, Spain and the United States were the sources of the convalescent and acute COVID-19 samples. In each case, the material was cDNA or gDNA derived from T cells, B-cell-depleted T cells, or PBMCs.

The CDR3 runs to 14 residues. V lost 3 bases and J 2 bases, leaving 10 bases between the germline ends. CDR1 is LNHDA and CDR2 is SQIVND in the germline V gene (reference sequence). In the original processing: The assay estimated nucleated cells by amplifying reference gene primers. TCRdb's table, derived via immunoSEQ multiplex PCR, lists solely in-frame clones and lacks some. The DNA was the basis for D and trimming; V, J and clone size are from that table. The sample records 200,000 to 250,000 clones, roughly nine tenths being singletons. This clone was detected only a few times. The TCR comes from a man in his fifties or sixties with acute or convalescent COVID-19. The sequencing sample was made of peripheral blood. The chain links TRBV19 to TRBJ1-1; D uncertain. The CDR3 sequence is CASSITEANTEAFF. The CDR3 DNA reads as TGTGCCAGTAGTATTACAGAAGCAAACACTGAAGCTTTCTTT.